This T cell receptor (beta chain) comes out of a study of T cells after yellow fever vaccination. The study's findings and limits: Almost all vaccine-responding clonotypes were not detected in the sorted memory subsets at the day 0 time point.

The CDR3 consists of 14 residues. Trimming left V 2 bases short and J 4 bases short, with 8 bases between. Germline CDR1 SGHVS, CDR2 FNYEAQ. The TCR cDNA carried a universal primer site and UMIs from 5'RACE template switching. From the 5' RACE reads, TCRdb called clonotypes with MiXCR, one entry per CDR3 protein. The sample shows about 50,000 distinct CDR3 sequences, approximately 5.5% of them seen only once. This clonotype showed up many times. The sample in question was PBMCs, either bulk or a sorted T-cell subset (CD4+, CD8+, memory, or dextramer-sorted; not recorded which), obtained on the day of the yellow fever booster vaccination. This TCR derives from a young man who received the YFV17D yellow fever vaccine. The chain uses TRBV7-6 and TRBJ2-2, with D possibly being TRBD2 (5 bases). As DNA, the CDR3 is TGTGCCAGCAGCTTATTGAGCGGCACCGGGGAGCTGTTTTTT. This encodes CASSLLSGTGELFF.